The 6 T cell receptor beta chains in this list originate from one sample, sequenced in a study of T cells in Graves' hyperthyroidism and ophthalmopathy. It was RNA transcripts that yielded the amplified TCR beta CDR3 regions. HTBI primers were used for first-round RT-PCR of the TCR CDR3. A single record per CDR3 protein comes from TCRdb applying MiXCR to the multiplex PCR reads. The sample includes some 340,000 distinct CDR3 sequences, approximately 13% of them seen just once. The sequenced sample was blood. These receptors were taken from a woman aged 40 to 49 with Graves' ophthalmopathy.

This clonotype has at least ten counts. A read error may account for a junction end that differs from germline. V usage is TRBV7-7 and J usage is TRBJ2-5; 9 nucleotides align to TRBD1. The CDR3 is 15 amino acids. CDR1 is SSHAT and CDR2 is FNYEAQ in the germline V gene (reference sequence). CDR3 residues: CASSLGTGGRETQYF. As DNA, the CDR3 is TGTGCTAGCAGCTTAGGTACAGGGGGCCGGGAGACCCAGTACTTC.

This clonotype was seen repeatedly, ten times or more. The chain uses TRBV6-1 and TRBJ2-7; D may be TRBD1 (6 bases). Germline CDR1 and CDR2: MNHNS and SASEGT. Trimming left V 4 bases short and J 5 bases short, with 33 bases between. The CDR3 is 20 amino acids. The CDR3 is CASSALVSTGATPKFDEQYF. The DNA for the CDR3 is TGTGCCAGCAGTGCCCTGGTATCGACAGGCGCTACACCGAAATTCGACGAGCAGTACTTC.

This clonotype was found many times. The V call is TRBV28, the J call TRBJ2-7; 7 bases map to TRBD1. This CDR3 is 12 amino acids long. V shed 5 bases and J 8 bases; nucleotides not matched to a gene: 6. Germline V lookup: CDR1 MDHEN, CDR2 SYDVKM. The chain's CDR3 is CASSPRTGQQYF. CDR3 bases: TGTGCCAGCAGTCCGAGGACAGGACAGCAGTACTTC.

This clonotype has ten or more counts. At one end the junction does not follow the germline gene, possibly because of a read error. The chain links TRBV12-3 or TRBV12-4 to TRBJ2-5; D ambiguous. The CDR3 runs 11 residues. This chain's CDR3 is CATSKAETQYF. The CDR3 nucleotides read TGTGCCACCAGTAAGGCGGAGACCCAGTACTTC.

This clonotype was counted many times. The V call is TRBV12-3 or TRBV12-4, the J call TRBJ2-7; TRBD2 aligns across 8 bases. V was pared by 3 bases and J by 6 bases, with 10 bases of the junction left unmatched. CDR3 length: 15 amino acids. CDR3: CASSLGGLGMFEQYF. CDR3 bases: TGTGCCAGCAGTTTGGGGGGACTAGGTATGTTCGAGCAGTACTTC.

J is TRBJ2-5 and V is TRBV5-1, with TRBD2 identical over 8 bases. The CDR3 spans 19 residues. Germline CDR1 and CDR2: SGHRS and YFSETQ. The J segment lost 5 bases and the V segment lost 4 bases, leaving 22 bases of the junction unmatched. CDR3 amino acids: CASSAGTGGPRIDRETQYF. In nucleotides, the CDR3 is TGCGCCAGCAGCGCGGGGACGGGGGGGCCTAGAATCGACCGGGAGACCCAGTACTTC.